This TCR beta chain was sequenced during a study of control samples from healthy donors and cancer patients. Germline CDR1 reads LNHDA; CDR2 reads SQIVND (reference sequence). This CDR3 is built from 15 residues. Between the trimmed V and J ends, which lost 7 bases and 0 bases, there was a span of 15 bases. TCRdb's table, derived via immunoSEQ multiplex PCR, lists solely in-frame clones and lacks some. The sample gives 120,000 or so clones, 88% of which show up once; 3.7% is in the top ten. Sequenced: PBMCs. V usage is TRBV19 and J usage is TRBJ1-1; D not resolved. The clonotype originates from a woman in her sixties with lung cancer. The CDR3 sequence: CASTKALRLNTEAFF. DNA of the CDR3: TGTGCCAGTACTAAGGCATTACGGCTGAACACTGAAGCTTTCTTT.